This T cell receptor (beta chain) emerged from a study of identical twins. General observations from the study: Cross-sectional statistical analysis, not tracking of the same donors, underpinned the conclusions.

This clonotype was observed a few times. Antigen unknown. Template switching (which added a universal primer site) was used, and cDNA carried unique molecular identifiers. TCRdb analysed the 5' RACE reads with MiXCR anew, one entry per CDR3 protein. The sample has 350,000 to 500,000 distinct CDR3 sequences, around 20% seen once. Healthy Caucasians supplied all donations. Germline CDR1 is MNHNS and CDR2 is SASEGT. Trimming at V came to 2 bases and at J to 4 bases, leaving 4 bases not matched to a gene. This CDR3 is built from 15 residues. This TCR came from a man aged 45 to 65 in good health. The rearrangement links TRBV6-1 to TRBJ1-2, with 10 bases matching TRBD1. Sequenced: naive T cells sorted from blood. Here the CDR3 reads CASSESGTGVYGYTF. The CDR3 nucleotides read TGTGCCAGCAGTGAATCCGGGACAGGGGTCTATGGCTACACCTTC.